Below, 23 T cell receptor beta chains from the same sample are listed, as sequenced in a study of vaccination effects on CD4 cells after COVID-19. Their antigen targets remain unknown. Before any sequencing was done, the ViraFEST assay used viral peptide pools to expand antigen-specific CD4+ T cells. Isolating CD4+ T cells followed about 11 days of culture. Sequencing was performed with immunoSEQ multiplex PCR; in TCRdb, only in-frame clones are kept and a portion is missing. The sample carries tens of thousands of clones, roughly four fifths recorded once. The sequencing here drew on CD4+ T cells from PBMCs cultured with HCoV-229E spike peptides, taken before COVID-19 vaccination. The receptors come from a human donor who received a COVID-19 vaccine.

The chain is built from TRBV6-5 and TRBJ2-1; possibly TRBD2 for D (7 bases). From germline, CDR1 is MNHEY and CDR2 SVGAGI. V lost 7 bases and J lost 4, with 17 bases in between. This CDR3 has 15 amino acids. DNA for the CDR3: TGTGCCAGCACCCAGGGGTGGGGGGGATACAATGAGCAGTTCTTC. Its translation is CASTQGWGGYNEQFF.

The chain couples TRBV6-6 to TRBJ1-6; no firm D call. The CDR3 has 15 amino acids. V was cut by 8 bases and J by 1 base, with 12 bases left in between. CDR1 and CDR2 from the germline V gene are MNHNY and SVGAGI (reference sequence). CDR3 sequence reads: CASLNPISYNSPLHF. As DNA, the CDR3 is TGTGCCAGCCTAAATCCGATTTCCTATAATTCACCCCTCCACTTT.

This chain joins TRBV19 and TRBJ2-2; D is unresolved. Germline-derived CDR1 and CDR2 are LNHDA and SQIVND (reference sequence). V lost 3 bases and J 0 bases, leaving 8 bases between the germline ends. This CDR3 is built from 15 residues. The CDR3 sequence: CASSINSPNTGELFF. CDR3 in DNA: TGTGCCAGTAGTATTAACAGTCCGAACACCGGGGAGCTGTTTTTT.

This chain joins TRBV10-2 and TRBJ2-2; TRBD2 aligns across 15 bases. Germline CDR1 reads WSHSY; CDR2 reads SAAADI. With V trimmed by 8 bases and J by 5 bases, 6 bases remained unmatched. This CDR3 contains 16 residues. The CDR3: CASGLAGGRQTGELFF. The CDR3 bases are TGCGCCAGCGGACTAGCGGGGGGGCGGCAGACCGGGGAGCTGTTTTTT.

V gene TRBV28 combines with J gene TRBJ2-2, with a tentative D call TRBD1 (5 bases). This CDR3 is built from 14 residues. The germline V and J ends were trimmed by 5 bases and 9 bases, with 16 bases remaining between them. CDR1 MDHEN and CDR2 SYDVKM come from the germline V gene. CDR3 region: CASSIRHAGRELFF. The CDR3 nucleotides are TGTGCCAGCAGTATACGCCACGCAGGGAGGGAGCTGTTTTTT. Based on the CDR3 plus reference TRBV28 and TRBJ2-2, the full variable domain is DVKVTQSSRYLVKRTGEKVFLECVQDMDHENMFWYRQDPGLGLRLIYFSYDVKMKEKGDIPEGYSVSREKKERFSLILESASTNQTSMYLCASSIRHAGRELFFGEGSRLTVL.

CDR3 sequence: CASSHDREQFF. In DNA form, the CDR3 reads TGCGCCAGCAGTCACGACAGGGAGCAGTTCTTC. The J gene is TRBJ2-1, the V gene TRBV23-1; D is perhaps TRBD1 (6 bases). TRBV23-1 is designated an ORF whose function remains uncertain. Trimming stripped 3 bases from V and 10 bases from J, with 7 bases between. This CDR3 contains 11 residues.

J is TRBJ1-6 and V is TRBV2; D is possibly TRBD1 (6 bases). This CDR3 has 16 amino acids. Germline CDR1 reads SNHLY; CDR2 reads FYNNEI. The V and J ends lost 5 bases and 2 bases respectively, with 13 bases between them. CDR3 nucleotides: TGTGCCAGCAGTCCTAGGACAGCGACCTATAATTCACCCCTCCACTTT. It translates to CASSPRTATYNSPLHF.

This chain links TRBV7-9 with TRBJ2-7; 7 nucleotides line up with TRBD1. CDR3 length equals 15 residues. J gave up 1 base and V 3 bases, and 6 bases lay outside the gene matches. Germline V gives CDR1 SEHNR, CDR2 FQNEAQ (reference sequence). The CDR3 nucleotides are TGTGCCAGCAGCTTGGGACAGTTATATTCCTACGAGCAGTACGTC. It encodes CASSLGQLYSYEQYV.

This clone was found once. The chain combines TRBV2 with TRBJ2-3; a weak D match, TRBD1 (5 bases). This CDR3 spans 12 amino acids. V was pared by 6 bases and J by 5 bases, with 9 bases between. Germline V gene lookup returns CDR1 SNHLY and CDR2 FYNNEI. CDR3 amino acids: CASRMQGDTQYF. The DNA for the CDR3 is TGTGCCAGCAGGATGCAGGGAGATACGCAGTATTTT.

V and J are TRBV9 and TRBJ2-5; 13 bases fit TRBD2. This CDR3 comprises 17 residues. Germline CDR1 and CDR2: SGDLS and YYNGEE. J lost 1 base, V lost 2 bases, and 5 bases had no gene match. The CDR3 spells CASSVATSGGGQETQYF. In DNA form, the CDR3 reads TGTGCCAGCAGCGTGGCCACTAGCGGGGGGGGCCAAGAGACCCAGTACTTC.

This clone was picked up a small number of times. V gene TRBV9 combines with J gene TRBJ2-2; 8 nucleotides agree with TRBD1. Germline V gene lookup returns CDR1 SGDLS and CDR2 YYNGEE. This CDR3 spans 14 amino acids. V was pared by 3 bases and J by 7 bases, with 5 bases of the junction left unmatched. The CDR3 DNA reads as TGTGCCAGCAGCGCCGACAGGGGCAGCGGGGAGCTGTTTTTT. Protein: CASSADRGSGELFF.

The chain employs TRBV12-5 and TRBJ2-6; 7 bases fit TRBD2. CDR3 length: 19 residues. Germline V gene sequence: CDR1 LGHNT, CDR2 FRNRAP. J gave up 0 bases and V 1 base, and 9 bases lay outside the gene matches. The CDR3 DNA is TGTGCTAGTGGTTTGGCGCGGGGGAGGGGCCTCTCTGGGGCCAACGTCCTGACTTTC. The encoded protein is CASGLARGRGLSGANVLTF.

The rearrangement joins TRBV20-1 to TRBJ1-5; D possibly corresponds to TRBD1 (6 bases). The CDR3 consists of 13 residues. The V gene lost 3 bases and the J gene lost 6 bases, with 12 bases spanning the gap. Germline values: CDR1 DFQATT, CDR2 SNEGSKA (reference sequence). CDR3 loop: CSASWQGLQPQHF. Here the CDR3 DNA reads TGCAGTGCTAGTTGGCAGGGGCTTCAGCCCCAGCATTTT.

This rearrangement joins TRBV10-3 to TRBJ1-5; unclear D gene. From germline, CDR1 is ENHRY and CDR2 SYGVKD. This CDR3 has 17 amino acids. V lost 4 bases and J lost 0, with 16 bases in between. CDR3 amino acids: CAISVDLINYSNQPQHF. The CDR3 nucleotides are TGTGCCATCAGTGTTGACCTAATAAACTATAGCAATCAGCCCCAGCATTTT.

This clone appeared a few times. This rearrangement joins TRBV7-9 to TRBJ1-2; D unresolved. The CDR3 totals 15 residues. Germline values: CDR1 SEHNR, CDR2 FQNEAQ (reference sequence). V was cut by 5 bases and J by 7 bases, with 20 bases left in between. The CDR3 bases are TGTGCCAGCAGCGGACCGTCGGCGGCGGTCGGTGGCTACACCTTC. This sequence encodes CASSGPSAAVGGYTF.

The J gene is TRBJ2-2, the V gene TRBV6-4; D assignment may be TRBD1 or TRBD2 (6 bases each). Germline values: CDR1 MRHNA, CDR2 SNTAGT. Trimming left V 5 bases short and J 1 base short, with 11 bases between. This CDR3 contains 15 residues. For the CDR3, the DNA is TGTGCCAGCAGTAAAGAGGGGGGGAACACCGGGGAGCTGTTTTTT. It encodes CASSKEGGNTGELFF.

The chain combines TRBV6-2 or TRBV6-3 with TRBJ1-5, with D possibly TRBD1 on 5 matching bases. Germline CDR1 and CDR2: MNHEY and SVGEGT. The CDR3 covers 15 residues. V lost 2 bases and J 6 bases, leaving 14 bases between the germline ends. The CDR3 loop reads CASSYGGQRSQPQHF. CDR3 bases: TGTGCCAGCAGTTACGGGGGTCAAAGGAGTCAGCCCCAGCATTTT.

This clone appeared a few times. This chain joins TRBV5-1 and TRBJ1-1; D is possibly TRBD1 (6 bases). The V end lost 1 base, the J end lost 5 bases, and 18 bases lay between the germline ends. The germline V gene has CDR1 SGHRS and CDR2 YFSETQ. The CDR3 is made up of 16 amino acids. The CDR3 coding sequence is TGCGCCAGCAGCTTGTCGGGGGACATTGTGTGGACTGAAGCTTTCTTT. The encoded protein is CASSLSGDIVWTEAFF.

The V call is TRBV18, the J call TRBJ2-5, with 7 bases lining up with TRBD2. V lost 3 bases to trimming and J lost 4 bases; unmatched junction nucleotides: 5. The CDR3 loop spans 14 amino acids. Germline loops: CDR1 KGHSH, CDR2 LQKENI. Here the CDR3 DNA reads TGTGCCAGCTCACCGGGCGGGAGTCGAGAGACCCAGTACTTC. Its translation is CASSPGGSRETQYF.

This chain connects TRBV2 to TRBJ1-4; TRBD1 might be the D (5 bases). CDR1 SNHLY and CDR2 FYNNEI come from the germline V gene. The CDR3 has 13 amino acids. Trimming removed 8 bases from V and 4 bases from J, with 11 bases in between. This chain's CDR3 is CASGGDHNEKLFF. CDR3 sequence (DNA): TGTGCCAGCGGGGGAGACCATAATGAAAAACTGTTTTTT.

This chain joins TRBV5-4 and TRBJ1-2; 9 bases are a match to TRBD1. V lost 2 bases to trimming and J lost 4 bases; unmatched junction nucleotides: 3. Germline CDR1 and CDR2: SGHNT and YYREEE (reference sequence). The CDR3 totals 14 residues. Here the CDR3 DNA reads TGTGCCAGCAGCTTCGGACAGGGGATCTATGGCTACACCTTC. Its protein is CASSFGQGIYGYTF. Full variable domain (outside the CDR3, taken from reference TRBV5-4 and TRBJ1-2): ETGVTQSPTHLIKTRGQQVTLRCSSQSGHNTVSWYQQALGQGPQFIFQYYREEENGRGNFPPRFSGLQFPNYSSELNVNALELDDSALYLCASSFGQGIYGYTFGSGTRLTVV.

The V and J genes are TRBV10-3 and TRBJ2-5; D is possibly TRBD1 (6 bases). This CDR3 has 14 residues. Germline V gene data show CDR1 as ENHRY and CDR2 as SYGVKD. Trimming pared 6 bases from V and 2 bases from J, leaving 13 bases between. CDR3 in DNA: TGTGCCATCAGCTTAAGACAGGATCAAGAGACCCAGTACTTC. Protein: CAISLRQDQETQYF.

J is TRBJ2-5 and V is TRBV4-2; TRBD2 agrees at 7 bases. Per the germline V gene, CDR1 is LGHNA and CDR2 is YNFKEQ. V gave up 4 bases and J gave up 5 bases; unmatched junction bases: 13. The CDR3 has 16 residues. The CDR3 spells CASSRTGQRGGETQYF. CDR3 sequence (DNA): TGTGCCAGCAGCCGAACAGGACAAAGGGGAGGGGAGACCCAGTACTTC.